The present T cell receptor (beta chain) was sequenced within a study of CD8 T cells in ankylosing spondylitis. Broader study findings: Within peripheral blood, clones linked to disease were CD8+ and relatively rare. For ankylosing spondylitis blood, a TCR beta motif of several highly homologous variants appeared characteristic.

Library preparation for TCR beta used quantitative 5'-RACE with molecular barcodes. TCRdb re-called the 5' RACE reads with MiXCR, one entry per CDR3 protein. Counted here are approximately 550,000 distinct CDR3 sequences, about 12% occurring once; the ten biggest clones make up approximately 7%. This clonotype was detected only a few times. Its specificity is not known. This TCR was recovered from a male donor with ankylosing spondylitis. Source material: blood, either unsorted or a sorted T cell fraction (not recorded which).

The CDR3 DNA sequence: TGCGCCAGCAGCTTGGGACTTGAAGGGCTGTTTTTT. Translated, it gives CASSLGLEGLFF. This chain connects TRBV5-1 to TRBJ2-2; no clear D gene. The CDR3 covers 12 residues. The V and J ends lost 0 bases and 13 bases respectively, with 10 bases between them. Germline assignment: CDR1 SGHRS and CDR2 YFSETQ. Together with reference TRBV5-1 and TRBJ2-2, the CDR3 gives the full variable domain: KAGVTQTPRYLIKTRGQQVTLSCSPISGHRSVSWYQQTPGQGLQFLFEYFSETQRNKGNFPGRFSGRQFSNSRSEMNVSTLELGDSALYLCASSLGLEGLFFGEGSRLTVL.